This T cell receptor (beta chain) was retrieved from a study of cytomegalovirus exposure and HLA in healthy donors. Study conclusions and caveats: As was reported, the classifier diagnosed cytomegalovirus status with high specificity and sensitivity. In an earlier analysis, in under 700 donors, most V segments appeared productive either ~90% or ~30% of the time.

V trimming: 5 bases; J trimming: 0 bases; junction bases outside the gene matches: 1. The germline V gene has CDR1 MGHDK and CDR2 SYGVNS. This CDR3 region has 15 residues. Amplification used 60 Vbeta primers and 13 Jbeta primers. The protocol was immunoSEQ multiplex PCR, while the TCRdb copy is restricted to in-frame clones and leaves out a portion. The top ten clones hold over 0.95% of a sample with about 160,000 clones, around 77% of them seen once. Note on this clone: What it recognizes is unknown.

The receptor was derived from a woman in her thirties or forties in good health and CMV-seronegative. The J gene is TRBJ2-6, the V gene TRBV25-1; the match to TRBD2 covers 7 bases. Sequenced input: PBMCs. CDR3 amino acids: CASSSGGSGANVLTF. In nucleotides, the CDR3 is TGTGCCAGCAGTTCGGGGGGCTCTGGGGCCAACGTCCTGACTTTC.